This T cell receptor beta chain was identified in a study of a mutant IDH1 vaccine in newly diagnosed glioma. V trimming: 3 bases; J trimming: 6 bases; junction bases outside the gene matches: 6. CDR1 is SGDLS and CDR2 is YYNGEE in the germline V gene. CDR3 length equals 16 residues. Method: immunoSEQ multiplex PCR; TCRdb's copy keeps in-frame clones and lacks some. The data hold 43,000 or so clones, with around 92% observed a single time. For this clone: The antigen is not known.

Documented time point: week 35, safety follow-up. A single vaccine dose contained 300 ug of mutant IDH1 20-mer peptide, and topical imiquimod was used with it. The sequence derives from a man between 50 and 59 years old with glioma. The chain couples TRBV9 to TRBJ2-3; 14 bases fit TRBD2. The specimen comprised PBMCs, sampled from a glioma patient whose treatment included an IDH1 peptide vaccine. CDR3 DNA sequence: TGTGCCAGCAGCGCCAGGACTAGCGGGGGGTACGATACGCAGTATTTT. Amino acids: CASSARTSGGYDTQYF.